This entry is about one TCR beta chain. TCRdb re-called the 5' RACE reads; one entry per CDR3 protein, DNA not given. Listed are 110,000 to 150,000 distinct CDR3 sequences; more than 1% falls within the top ten. The sample belongs to a study of monozygotic twins with inflammatory bowel disease. This CDR3 is 16 amino acids long. Germline V CDR1 and CDR2: KGHSH, LQKENI. The chain employs TRBV18 and TRBJ2-3; TCRdb indicates TRBD2, and absent DNA this call remains unverified. What was sequenced was blood. The clonotype originates from a human donor with ulcerative colitis or Crohn's disease, or a healthy co-twin of an affected twin (not recorded which). CDR3 region: CASSPLTSGPTDTQYF.